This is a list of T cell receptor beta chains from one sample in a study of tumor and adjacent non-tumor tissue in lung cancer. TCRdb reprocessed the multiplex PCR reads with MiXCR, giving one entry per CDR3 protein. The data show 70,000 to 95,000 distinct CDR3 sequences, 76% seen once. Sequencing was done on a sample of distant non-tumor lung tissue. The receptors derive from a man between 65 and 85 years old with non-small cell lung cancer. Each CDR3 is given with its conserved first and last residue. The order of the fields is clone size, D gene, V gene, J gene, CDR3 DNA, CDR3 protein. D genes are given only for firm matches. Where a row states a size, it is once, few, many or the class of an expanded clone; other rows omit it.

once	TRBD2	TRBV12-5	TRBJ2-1	TGTGTTGGTGGTTTGTACTCCTCCGGGACTAGCGGGAACACCTACAATGAGCAGTTCTTC	CVGGLYSSGTSGNTYNEQFF
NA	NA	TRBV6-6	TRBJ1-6	TGTGTCAGCATTTACTCCGACAGGACACCCCTCCACTTT	CVSIYSDRTPLHF
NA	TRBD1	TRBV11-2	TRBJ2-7	TGTGCCAGCAGCTGGGACAGTATAAGCTACGAGCAGTACTTC	CASSWDSISYEQYF
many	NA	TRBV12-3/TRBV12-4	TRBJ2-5	TGTGCCAGCAGAGAAGGTGGAGAGACCCAGTACTTC	CASREGGETQYF
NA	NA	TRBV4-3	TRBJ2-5	TGCGCCAGCAACCAAGCCCTAAAAGTGGCCCAGTACTTC	CASNQALKVAQYF
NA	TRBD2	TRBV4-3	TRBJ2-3	TGCGCCAGCAGCGAAGATGGGCCCAGCGGGGGAACAGATACGCAGTATTTT	CASSEDGPSGGTDTQYF
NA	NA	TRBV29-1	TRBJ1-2	TGCAGCGTTGAAGACAGCGATGTTGACAGTCCCTATGGCTATACCTTC	CSVEDSDVDSPYGYTF
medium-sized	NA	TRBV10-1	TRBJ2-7	TGCGCCAGCAGTGAACCCACGTCCCCATACCAGCAGTACTTC	CASSEPTSPYQQYF
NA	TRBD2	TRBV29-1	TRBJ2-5	TGCAGGGTTGAATTCTATTGGACTAGCGCGCGGAAACAAGAGACCCAGTACTTC	CRVEFYWTSARKQETQYF
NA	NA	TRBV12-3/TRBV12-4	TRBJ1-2	TGTGCCAGCAGATCATACAGCCGGACATTCTATGGCTACACCTTC	CASRSYSRTFYGYTF
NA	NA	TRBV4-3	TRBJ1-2	TGTGCCAGCAGCCTAGGGGCGGCATATGGCTACACCTTC	CASSLGAAYGYTF
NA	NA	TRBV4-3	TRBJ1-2	TGCGCCAGCAACCAAGATCAGGTCTCCCACTTCGGCTACACCTTC	CASNQDQVSHFGYTF
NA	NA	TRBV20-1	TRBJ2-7	TGCATTGCTAGAACTGAAGGGGAGCAGTACTTC	CIARTEGEQYF
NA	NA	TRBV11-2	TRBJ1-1	TGTGCCTACAGTTTATCCACCACTGAAGCTTTCTTT	CAYSLSTTEAFF
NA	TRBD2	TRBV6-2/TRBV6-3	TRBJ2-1	TGTGTCAGCTACACCGGGACTAGCGGGAAGAATAAGCAGTTCTTC	CVSYTGTSGKNKQFF
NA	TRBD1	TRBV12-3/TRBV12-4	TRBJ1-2	TGTGCCAACAGTACCCGGGACAGGGATAGCTATGGCTACACCTTC	CANSTRDRDSYGYTF
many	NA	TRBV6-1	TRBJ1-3	TGTGCCAGCAGTGAAGTTGAGAGTTCTGGAAACACCATATATTTT	CASSEVESSGNTIYF
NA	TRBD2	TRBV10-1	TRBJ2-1	TGCGCCTGCAGTGACCAGAGCGGGAGGGCAAGGTACAATGAGCAGTTCTTC	CACSDQSGRARYNEQFF
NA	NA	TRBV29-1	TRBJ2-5	TGCAGAGCCAAGCCCTACCTCCAGGCAGGTCAAGCGACCCAGTACTTC	CRAKPYLQAGQATQYF
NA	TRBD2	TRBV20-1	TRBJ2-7	TGCAGTGCCGCCGGGACTAGCGGGGCTTCCTACGAGCAGTACTTC	CSAAGTSGASYEQYF
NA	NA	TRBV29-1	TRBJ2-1	TGCAACGGGGAGTGTTCCTACAATGAGCAGTTCTTC	CNGECSYNEQFF
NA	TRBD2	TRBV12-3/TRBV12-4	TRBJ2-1	TGTGCCAGCATAACTAGCGATGAGCAGTTCTTC	CASITSDEQFF
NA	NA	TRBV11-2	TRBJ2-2	TGTACCAGCAGCTTAGTGGGCGCAGGGCTTGCCTGGGAGCTGTTTTTT	CTSSLVGAGLAWELFF
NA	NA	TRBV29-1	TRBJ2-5	TGCGGCGTCAAGCCCTACCTCCAGACAGGTCAAGAGACCAAGTACTTC	CGVKPYLQTGQETKYF
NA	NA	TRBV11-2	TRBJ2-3	TGTGCCAGCAGCTCACGGGGGTCCTCAGATACGCATTATTTT	CASSSRGSSDTHYF
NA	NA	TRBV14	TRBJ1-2	TGTGCCAGCAGCCAAGGGATATCCAACTGTGGCTACACCTTC	CASSQGISNCGYTF
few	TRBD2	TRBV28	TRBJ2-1	TGTGCCAGCATCGACAGGATCGGGACTAGCGGGGTCCAGGGTGAGCAGTTCTTC	CASIDRIGTSGVQGEQFF
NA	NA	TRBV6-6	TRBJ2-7	TGTGCCAGCACCTCCGGACATGGGGTGAGGGAGCAGTACTTC	CASTSGHGVREQYF
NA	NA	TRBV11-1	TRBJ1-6	TGTGCCAGTAGCTCCGGGCAGTCTGATAATTCACCCCTCCACTTT	CASSSGQSDNSPLHF
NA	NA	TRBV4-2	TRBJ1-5	TGTGCCAGCAGCCAAGATTTAAGTAGCAATCAACCCCAGCATTTT	CASSQDLSSNQPQHF
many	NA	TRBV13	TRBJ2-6	TGTGCCAGCAGCTCCCCGGATCAAATTAAGACGCCTAGCTCTGGGGCCAACGTCCTGACTTTC	CASSSPDQIKTPSSGANVLTF
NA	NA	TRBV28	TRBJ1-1	TGTGCAAGCAGCCCACAGGGTAGGAATAAACCTTTCTTT	CASSPQGRNKPFF
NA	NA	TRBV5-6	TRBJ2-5	TGTGCCAGCAGCCGTTCCATTACCGACAAAGTAGGGACCCAGCACTTC	CASSRSITDKVGTQHF
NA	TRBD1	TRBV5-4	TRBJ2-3	TGTGCCAGCAGCTTAAGTCTACTAGAGGGGGCGGGAGATACGCAGTATTTT	CASSLSLLEGAGDTQYF
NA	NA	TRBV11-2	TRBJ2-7	TGTGCCAGCAGCTTAGATGGAGGGCGTAGGTACGAGCAGTATTTC	CASSLDGGRRYEQYF
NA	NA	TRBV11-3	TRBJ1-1	TGTGCCAGCAGCTTCGTGGGCAGAACCCTGAATACCGAAGCTTTCTTT	CASSFVGRTLNTEAFF
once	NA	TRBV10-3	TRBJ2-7	TGTGCCATCAGTGATAGGACAGACAACGAGCAGTACTTC	CAISDRTDNEQYF
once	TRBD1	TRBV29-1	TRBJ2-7	TGCAGCGCTATTACCGGACAGGGGGCTTATATATACGAACAGTACTTC	CSAITGQGAYIYEQYF
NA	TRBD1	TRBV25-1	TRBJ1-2	TGTGCCAGCCTCAACAGGGGAACGGATGGCTACACCTTC	CASLNRGTDGYTF
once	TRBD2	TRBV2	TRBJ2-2	TGTGCCAGCAGCTACCACCGCAGCGGGGGGGCGCGCAGGGAGCTGTTTTTT	CASSYHRSGGARRELFF
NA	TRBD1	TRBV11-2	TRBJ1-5	TGTGCCAGCAGCTTAGGCAGGGGGTGGCAGCCCCAGCATTTT	CASSLGRGWQPQHF
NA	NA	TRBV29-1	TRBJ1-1	TGCGGCGTTGTTAAGGGGAACACTGAAGCCTTCTTT	CGVVKGNTEAFF